The entry below gives a single T cell receptor (beta chain) sequence along with its context. Germline CDR1 reads ENHRY; CDR2 reads SYGVKD. With V trimmed by 3 bases and J by 1 base, 3 bases remained unmatched. This CDR3 contains 15 residues. The data were taken from a study of circulating and synovial CD4+ cells in juvenile arthritis. The table came from immunoSEQ multiplex PCR; TCRdb's copy has only in-frame clones and leaves some out. The sample lists 3,800 or so clones, about 80% occurring once. The source is a human donor with juvenile idiopathic arthritis. The sample consisted of CD4+ T cells from synovial fluid. The chain links TRBV10-3 to TRBJ1-1; 9 positions match TRBD1. The CDR3 reads CAISDLTGGNTEAFF. The DNA for the CDR3 is TGTGCCATCAGTGATCTGACAGGGGGGAACACTGAAGCTTTCTTT.